This T cell receptor beta chain derives from a study of CD4+ T cells in melanoma. Study observations and caveats: CD8+ T cell, macrophage and B cell function reportedly correlated with neoantigen-specific CD4+ T cells. Diverse differentiation states were reported for melanoma neoantigen-specific CD4+ T cells.

Assay: immunoSEQ multiplex PCR; the TCRdb copy retains only in-frame clones and omits some. Of approximately 9,400 clones in the sample, around 64% were seen once. This CDR3 spans 14 amino acids. Note on this clone: Its matching antigen is unknown.

This clonotype was obtained from a human donor with melanoma. Sequencing was performed on cells from a culture (not recorded whether cultured in vitro). The V and J genes are TRBV7-5 and TRBJ2-3; the listed D gene, TRBD2, was not tested against the DNA. TRBV7-5 is termed a pseudogene. CDR3 sequence reads: CARTFWRGTDTQYF. CDR3 coding DNA: TGTGCCAGAACGTTTTGGCGGGGCACAGATACGCAGTATTTT.